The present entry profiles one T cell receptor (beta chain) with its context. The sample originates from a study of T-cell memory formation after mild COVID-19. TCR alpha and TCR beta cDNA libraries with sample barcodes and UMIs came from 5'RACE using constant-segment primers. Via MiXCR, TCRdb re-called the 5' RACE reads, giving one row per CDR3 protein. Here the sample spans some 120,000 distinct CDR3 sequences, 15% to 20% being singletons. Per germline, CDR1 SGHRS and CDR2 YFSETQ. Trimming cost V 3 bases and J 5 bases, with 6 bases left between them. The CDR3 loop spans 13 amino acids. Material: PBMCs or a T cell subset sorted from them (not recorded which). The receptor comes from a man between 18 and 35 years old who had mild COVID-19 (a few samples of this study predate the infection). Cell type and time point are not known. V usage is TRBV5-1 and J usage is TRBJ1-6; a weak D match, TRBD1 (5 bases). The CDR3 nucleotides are TGCGCCAGCAGCTCGGGGGATAATTCACCCCTCCACTTT. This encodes CASSSGDNSPLHF.